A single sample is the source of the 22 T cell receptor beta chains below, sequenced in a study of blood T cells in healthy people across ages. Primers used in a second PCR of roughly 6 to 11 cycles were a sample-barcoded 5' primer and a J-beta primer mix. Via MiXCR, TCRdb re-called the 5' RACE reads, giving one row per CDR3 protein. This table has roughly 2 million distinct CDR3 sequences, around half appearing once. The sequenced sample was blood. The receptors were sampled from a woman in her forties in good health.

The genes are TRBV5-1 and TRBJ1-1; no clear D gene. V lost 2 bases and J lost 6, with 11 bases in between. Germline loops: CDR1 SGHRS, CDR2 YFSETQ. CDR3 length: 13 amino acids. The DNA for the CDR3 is TGCGCCAGCAGCTTTACCGGGGAAGCTGAAGCTTTCTTT. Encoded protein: CASSFTGEAEAFF.

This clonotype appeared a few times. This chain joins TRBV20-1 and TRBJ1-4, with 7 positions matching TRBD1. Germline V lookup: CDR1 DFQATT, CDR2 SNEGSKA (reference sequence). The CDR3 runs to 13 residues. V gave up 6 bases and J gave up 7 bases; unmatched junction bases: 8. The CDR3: CSAAGGGSEKLFF. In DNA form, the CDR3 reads TGCAGTGCAGCAGGGGGTGGAAGTGAAAAACTGTTTTTT.

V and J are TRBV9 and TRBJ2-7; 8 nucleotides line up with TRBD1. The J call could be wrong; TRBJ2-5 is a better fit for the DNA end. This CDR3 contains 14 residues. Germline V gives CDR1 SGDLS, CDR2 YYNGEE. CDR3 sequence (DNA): TGTGCCAGCAGCGAGAGGACAGGGCGGGAGACCCAGTACTTC. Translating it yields CASSERTGRETQYF.

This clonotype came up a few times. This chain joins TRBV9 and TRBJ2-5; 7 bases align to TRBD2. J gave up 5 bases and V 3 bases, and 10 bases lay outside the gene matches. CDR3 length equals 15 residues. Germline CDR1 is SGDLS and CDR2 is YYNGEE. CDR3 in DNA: TGTGCCAGCAGCGCCCAGGGACTACTTGGGGAGACCCAGTACTTC. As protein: CASSAQGLLGETQYF.

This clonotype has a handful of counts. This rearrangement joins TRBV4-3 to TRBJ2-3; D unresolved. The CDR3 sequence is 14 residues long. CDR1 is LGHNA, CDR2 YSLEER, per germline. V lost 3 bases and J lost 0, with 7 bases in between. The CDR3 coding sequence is TGCGCCAGCAGCCAGACGAGCAGCACAGATACGCAGTATTTT. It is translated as CASSQTSSTDTQYF.

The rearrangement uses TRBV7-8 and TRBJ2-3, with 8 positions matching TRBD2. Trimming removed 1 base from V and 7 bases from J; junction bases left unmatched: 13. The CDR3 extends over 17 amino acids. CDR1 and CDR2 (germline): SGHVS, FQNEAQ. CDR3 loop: CASSLVAQRGPRNTQYF. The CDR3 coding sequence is TGTGCCAGCAGCTTAGTGGCCCAGCGGGGGCCTAGAAATACGCAGTATTTT. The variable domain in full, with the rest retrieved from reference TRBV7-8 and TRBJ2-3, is GAGVSQSPRYKVAKRGQDVALRCDPISGHVSLFWYQQALGQGPEFLTYFQNEAQLDKSGLPSDRFFAERPEGSVSTLKIQRTQQEDSAVYLCASSLVAQRGPRNTQYFGPGTRLTVL.

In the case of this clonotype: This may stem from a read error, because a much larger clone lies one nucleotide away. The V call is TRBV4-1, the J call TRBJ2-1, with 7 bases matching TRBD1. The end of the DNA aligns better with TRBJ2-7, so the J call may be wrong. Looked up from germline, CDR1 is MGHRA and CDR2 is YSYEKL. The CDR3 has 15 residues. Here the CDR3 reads CASSQARGPYNEQYF. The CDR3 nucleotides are TGCGCCAGCAGCCAAGCTAGGGGGCCCTACAATGAGCAGTACTTC.

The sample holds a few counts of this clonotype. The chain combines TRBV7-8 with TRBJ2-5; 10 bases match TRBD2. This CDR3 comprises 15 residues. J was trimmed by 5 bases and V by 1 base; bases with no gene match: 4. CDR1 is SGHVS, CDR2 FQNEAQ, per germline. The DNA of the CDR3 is TGTGCCAGCAGCTTAGAACTAGCGGGGTGGGAGACCCAGTACTTC. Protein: CASSLELAGWETQYF.

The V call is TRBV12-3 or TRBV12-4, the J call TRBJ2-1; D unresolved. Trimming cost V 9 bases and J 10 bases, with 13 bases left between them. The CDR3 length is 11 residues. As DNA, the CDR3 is TGTGCCAGTCGAGACCACCGCGAGCAGTTCTTC. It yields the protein CASRDHREQFF.

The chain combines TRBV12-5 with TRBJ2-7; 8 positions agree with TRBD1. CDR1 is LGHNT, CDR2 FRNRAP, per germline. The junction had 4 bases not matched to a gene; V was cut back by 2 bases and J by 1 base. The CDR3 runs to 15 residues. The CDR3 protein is CASGLIDRGSYEQYF. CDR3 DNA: TGTGCTAGTGGTTTGATAGACAGGGGATCCTACGAGCAGTACTTC.

The CDR3 DNA reads TGTGCCAGCAGCGCTCGGACGGAGGGGAACACTGAAGCTTTCTTT. Its translation: CASSARTEGNTEAFF. The chain combines TRBV9 with TRBJ1-1, with D unclear. The germline CDR1 and CDR2 sequences are SGDLS and YYNGEE. This CDR3 is built from 15 residues. Trimming left V 3 bases short and J 1 base short, with 13 bases between.

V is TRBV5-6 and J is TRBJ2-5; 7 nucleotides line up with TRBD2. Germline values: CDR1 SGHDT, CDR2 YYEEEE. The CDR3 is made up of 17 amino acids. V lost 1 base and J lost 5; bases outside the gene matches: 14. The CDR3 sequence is CASSLLGPGGVLETQYF. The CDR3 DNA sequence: TGTGCCAGCAGCTTGCTGGGACCTGGGGGGGTCCTTGAGACCCAGTACTTC. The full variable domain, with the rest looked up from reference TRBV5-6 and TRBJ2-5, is DAGVTQSPTHLIKTRGQQVTLRCSPKSGHDTVSWYQQALGQGPQFIFQYYEEEERQRGNFPDRFSGHQFPNYSSELNVNALLLGDSALYLCASSLLGPGGVLETQYFGPGTRLLVL.

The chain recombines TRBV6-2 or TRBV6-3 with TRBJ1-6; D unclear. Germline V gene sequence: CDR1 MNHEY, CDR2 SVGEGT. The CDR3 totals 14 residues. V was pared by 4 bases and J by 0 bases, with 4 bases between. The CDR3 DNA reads TGTGCCAGCAGTTGGAGCTCCTATAATTCACCCCTCCACTTT. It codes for CASSWSSYNSPLHF.

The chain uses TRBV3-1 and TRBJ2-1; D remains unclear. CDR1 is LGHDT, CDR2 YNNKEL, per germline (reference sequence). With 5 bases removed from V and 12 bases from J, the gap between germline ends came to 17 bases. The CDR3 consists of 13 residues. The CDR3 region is CASSSSYSNRQFF. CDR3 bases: TGTGCCAGCAGCTCCTCTTACAGTAATCGGCAGTTCTTC.

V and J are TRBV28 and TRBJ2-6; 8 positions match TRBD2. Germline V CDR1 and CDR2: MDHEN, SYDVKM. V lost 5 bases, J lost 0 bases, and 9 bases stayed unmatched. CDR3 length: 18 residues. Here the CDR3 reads CASSGQLAASSGANVLTF. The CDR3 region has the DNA TGTGCCAGCAGTGGACAACTAGCGGCCAGCTCTGGGGCCAACGTCCTGACTTTC.

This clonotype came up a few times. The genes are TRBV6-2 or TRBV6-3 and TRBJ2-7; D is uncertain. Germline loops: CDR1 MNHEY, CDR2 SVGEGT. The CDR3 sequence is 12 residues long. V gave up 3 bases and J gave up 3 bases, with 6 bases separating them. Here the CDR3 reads CASSYKNYEQYF. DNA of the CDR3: TGTGCCAGCAGTTATAAGAACTACGAGCAGTACTTC.

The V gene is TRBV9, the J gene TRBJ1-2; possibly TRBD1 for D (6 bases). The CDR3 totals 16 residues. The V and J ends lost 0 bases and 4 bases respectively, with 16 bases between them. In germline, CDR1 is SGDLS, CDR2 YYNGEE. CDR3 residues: CASSVEGAGDGYGYTF. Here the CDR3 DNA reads TGTGCCAGCAGCGTAGAAGGGGCAGGGGATGGCTATGGCTACACCTTC. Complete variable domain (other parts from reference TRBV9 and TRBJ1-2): DSGVTQTPKHLITATGQRVTLRCSPRSGDLSVYWYQQSLDQGLQFLIQYYNGEERAKGNILERFSAQQFPDLHSELNLSSLELGDSALYFCASSVEGAGDGYGYTFGSGTRLTVV.

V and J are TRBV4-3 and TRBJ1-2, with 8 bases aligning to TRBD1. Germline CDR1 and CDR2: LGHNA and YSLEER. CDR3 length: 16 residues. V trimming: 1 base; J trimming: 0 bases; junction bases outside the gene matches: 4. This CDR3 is CASSQGAGQANYGYTF. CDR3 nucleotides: TGCGCCAGCAGCCAAGGCGCGGGACAGGCTAACTATGGCTACACCTTC.

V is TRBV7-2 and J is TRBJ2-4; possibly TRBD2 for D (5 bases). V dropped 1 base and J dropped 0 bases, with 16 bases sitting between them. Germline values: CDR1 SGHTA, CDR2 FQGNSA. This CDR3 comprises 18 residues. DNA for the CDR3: TGTGCCAGCAGCTTAGACGCGGTCGACTACGTAGCCAAAAACATTCAGTACTTC. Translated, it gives CASSLDAVDYVAKNIQYF.

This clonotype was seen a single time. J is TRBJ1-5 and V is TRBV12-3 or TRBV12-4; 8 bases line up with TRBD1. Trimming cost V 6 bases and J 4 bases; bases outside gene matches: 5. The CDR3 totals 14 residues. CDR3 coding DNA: TGTGCCAGCAGGGACAGGGTAGGGAATCAGCCCCAGCATTTT. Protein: CASRDRVGNQPQHF.

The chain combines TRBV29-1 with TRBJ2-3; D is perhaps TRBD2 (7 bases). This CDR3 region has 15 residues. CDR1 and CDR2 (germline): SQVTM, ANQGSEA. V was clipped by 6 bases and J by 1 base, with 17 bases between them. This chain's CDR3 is CSVRGGAAGTDTQYF. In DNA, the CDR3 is TGCAGCGTCCGAGGGGGGGCGGCAGGCACAGATACGCAGTATTTT.

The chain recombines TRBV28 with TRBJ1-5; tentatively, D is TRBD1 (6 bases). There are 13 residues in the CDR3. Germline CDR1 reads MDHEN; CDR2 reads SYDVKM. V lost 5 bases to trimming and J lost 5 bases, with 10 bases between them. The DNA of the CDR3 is TGTGCCAGCAGTGAACAGGGACATCAGCCCCAGCATTTT. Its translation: CASSEQGHQPQHF.